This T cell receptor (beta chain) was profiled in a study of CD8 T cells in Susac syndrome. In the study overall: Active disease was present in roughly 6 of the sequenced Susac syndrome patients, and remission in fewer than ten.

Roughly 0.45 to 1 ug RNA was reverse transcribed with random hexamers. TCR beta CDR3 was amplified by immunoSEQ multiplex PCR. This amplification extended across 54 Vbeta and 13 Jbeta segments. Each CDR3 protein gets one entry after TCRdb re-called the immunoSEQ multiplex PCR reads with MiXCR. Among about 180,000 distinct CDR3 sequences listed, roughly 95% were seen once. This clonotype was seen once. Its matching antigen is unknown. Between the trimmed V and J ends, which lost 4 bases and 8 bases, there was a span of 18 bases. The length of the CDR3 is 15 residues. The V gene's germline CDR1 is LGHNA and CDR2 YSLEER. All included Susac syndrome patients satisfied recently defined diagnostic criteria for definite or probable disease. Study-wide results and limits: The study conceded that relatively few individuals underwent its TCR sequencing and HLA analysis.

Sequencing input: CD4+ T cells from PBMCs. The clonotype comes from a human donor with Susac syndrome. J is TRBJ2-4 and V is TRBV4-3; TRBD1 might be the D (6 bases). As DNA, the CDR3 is TGCGCCAGCAGCCCTTGGCACAGGGAAAGTGACATTCAGTACTTC. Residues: CASSPWHRESDIQYF.